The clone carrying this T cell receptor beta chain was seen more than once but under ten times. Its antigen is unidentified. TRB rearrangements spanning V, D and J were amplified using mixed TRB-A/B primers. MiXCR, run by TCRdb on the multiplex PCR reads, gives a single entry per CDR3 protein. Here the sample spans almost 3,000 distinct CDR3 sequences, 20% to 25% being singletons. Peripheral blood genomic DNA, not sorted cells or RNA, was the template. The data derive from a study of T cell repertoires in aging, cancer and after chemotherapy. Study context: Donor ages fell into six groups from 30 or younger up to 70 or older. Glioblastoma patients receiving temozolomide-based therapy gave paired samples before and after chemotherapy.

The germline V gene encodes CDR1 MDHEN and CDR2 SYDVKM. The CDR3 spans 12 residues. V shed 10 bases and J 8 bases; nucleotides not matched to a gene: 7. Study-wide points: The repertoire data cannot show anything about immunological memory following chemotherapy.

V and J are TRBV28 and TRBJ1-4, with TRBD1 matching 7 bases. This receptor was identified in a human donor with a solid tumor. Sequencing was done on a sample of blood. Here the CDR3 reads CAKQGNGEKLFF. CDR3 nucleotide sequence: TGTGCCAAACAGGGGAACGGGGAAAAACTGTTTTTT. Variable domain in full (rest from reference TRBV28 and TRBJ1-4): DVKVTQSSRYLVKRTGEKVFLECVQDMDHENMFWYRQDPGLGLRLIYFSYDVKMKEKGDIPEGYSVSREKKERFSLILESASTNQTSMYLCAKQGNGEKLFFGSGTQLSVL.